These 14 T cell receptor beta chains were sequenced from one sample in a study of CD8 T cells in ankylosing spondylitis. TCRdb reprocessed the 5' RACE reads via MiXCR and lists one record per CDR3 protein. The data contain under 250,000 distinct CDR3 sequences, about 26% of them singletons. Sequenced: blood, either unsorted or a sorted T cell fraction (not recorded which). These receptors originate from a male donor with ankylosing spondylitis or in good health (not recorded which).

With regard to this clonotype: A much more abundant neighbour one base away suggests this may be a read error. This chain links TRBV6-2 or TRBV6-3 with TRBJ1-1, with D possibly being TRBD1 (5 bases). CDR1 is MNHEY, CDR2 SVGEGT, per germline. This CDR3 has 19 residues. The CDR3 sequence: CASSTGHPGRPERNTEALF. The CDR3 nucleotides read TGTGCCAGCAGCACAGGCCACCCAGGACGGCCCGAAAGGAACACTGAAGCTCTCTTT.

The chain employs TRBV19 and TRBJ1-5, with D uncertain. Per the germline V gene, CDR1 is LNHDA and CDR2 is SQIVND (reference sequence). The V and J ends lost 6 bases and 0 bases respectively, with 9 bases between them. The CDR3 has 14 amino acids. This chain's CDR3 is CASRVGDSNQPQHF. DNA of the CDR3: TGTGCCAGTAGAGTTGGAGATAGCAATCAGCCCCAGCATTTT.

The chain couples TRBV6-1 to TRBJ2-1; 13 nucleotides line up with TRBD2. The germline CDR1 and CDR2 sequences are MNHNS and SASEGT. The junction had 1 base not matched to a gene; V was cut back by 1 base and J by 10 bases. The CDR3 runs 14 residues. CDR3 in amino acids: CASSEEGLAGEQFF. The CDR3 DNA follows: TGTGCCAGCAGTGAAGAGGGACTAGCGGGGGAGCAGTTCTTC.

There are many counts of this clonotype. The CDR3: CASSQVGQGTSTGELFF. The DNA of the CDR3 is TGTGCCAGCAGCCAAGTGGGACAGGGGACTTCCACCGGGGAGCTGTTTTTT. The chain carries TRBV4-2 and TRBJ2-2; the match to TRBD1 covers 10 bases. Germline CDR1 is LGHNA and CDR2 is YNFKEQ. With V trimmed by 1 base and J by 4 bases, 6 bases remained unmatched. The CDR3 sequence is 17 residues long.

CDR3 sequence reads: CSARGGGPRTDTQYF. The CDR3 bases are TGCAGTGCTAGGGGTGGAGGGCCCCGCACAGATACGCAGTATTTT. The chain links TRBV20-1 to TRBJ2-3; tentative D call: TRBD2 (6 bases). Germline CDR1 DFQATT, CDR2 SNEGSKA (reference sequence). Trimming removed 3 bases at V and 1 base at J, with 14 bases between. The CDR3 loop spans 15 amino acids.

This clonotype was seen many times. The chain is built from TRBV9 and TRBJ2-7; 10 bases fit TRBD1. J lost 7 bases, V lost 3 bases, and 10 bases had no gene match. Per germline, CDR1 SGDLS and CDR2 YYNGEE. CDR3 length equals 15 residues. CDR3 sequence reads: CASSAPGTGVREQYF. The CDR3 coding sequence is TGTGCCAGCAGCGCTCCCGGGACAGGGGTTCGGGAGCAGTACTTC.

The chain links TRBV20-1 to TRBJ2-7; TRBD2 might be the D (6 bases). The germline V gene encodes CDR1 DFQATT and CDR2 SNEGSKA (reference sequence). This CDR3 contains 12 residues. Trimming stripped 3 bases from V and 1 base from J, with 7 bases between. The CDR3 nucleotides are TGCAGTGCTAGCGGGGGATCCTACGAGCAGTACTTC. Translation: CSASGGSYEQYF.

The rearrangement links TRBV7-9 to TRBJ2-1; 8 nucleotides line up with TRBD1. CDR1 is SEHNR, CDR2 FQNEAQ, per germline (reference sequence). This CDR3 spans 15 amino acids. With 5 bases clipped from V and 0 bases from J, the junction kept 3 bases outside the gene matches. CDR3 nucleotides: TGTGCCAGCAGCCGGGGACAGGTCTCCTACAATGAGCAGTTCTTC. It yields the protein CASSRGQVSYNEQFF.

The chain uses TRBV12-3 or TRBV12-4 and TRBJ2-1, with TRBD1 as a possible D gene (6 bases). Deletions cut 2 bases from V and 3 bases from J, with 11 bases between. The length of the CDR3 is 15 residues. CDR3 region: CASSLSRTDYNEQFF. As DNA, the CDR3 is TGTGCCAGCAGTTTATCCCGGACAGACTACAATGAGCAGTTCTTC.

This clonotype was counted ten times or more. The genes are TRBV5-1 and TRBJ2-4; D is ambiguous. V lost 4 bases and J lost 0, with 5 bases in between. This CDR3 has 13 residues. Germline-derived CDR1 and CDR2 are SGHRS and YFSETQ. CDR3 residues: CASSLEAKNIQYF. For the CDR3, the DNA is TGCGCCAGCAGCCTAGAAGCCAAAAACATTCAGTACTTC.

This rearrangement joins TRBV20-1 to TRBJ2-5; D is perhaps TRBD2 (6 bases). There are 13 residues in the CDR3. V was pared by 8 bases and J by 2 bases, with 15 bases between. Germline values: CDR1 DFQATT, CDR2 SNEGSKA (reference sequence). In DNA, the CDR3 is TGCAGTTTACGAAGGGCGGGGCAAGAGACCCAGTACTTC. The encoded protein is CSLRRAGQETQYF.

This clonotype has a count of ten or more. The chain couples TRBV4-2 to TRBJ2-5; D is uncertain. This CDR3 is 16 amino acids long. Germline loops: CDR1 LGHNA, CDR2 YNFKEQ. Between the trimmed V and J ends, which lost 0 bases and 2 bases, there was a span of 13 bases. DNA of the CDR3: TGTGCCAGCAGCCAAGATATTGGCGGAAATCAAGAGACCCAGTACTTC. It encodes CASSQDIGGNQETQYF.

The rearrangement joins TRBV20-1 to TRBJ2-5, with D hard to call. Germline assignment: CDR1 DFQATT and CDR2 SNEGSKA (reference sequence). The ends were cut back, 0 bases at V and 3 bases at J, with 14 bases in the middle. The CDR3 contains 15 residues. CDR3 coding DNA: TGCAGTGCTAGAGACCCTACCGGGTCAGAAGAGACCCAGTACTTC. Its translation: CSARDPTGSEETQYF.

This clonotype was seen many times. The chain joins TRBV12-3 or TRBV12-4 to TRBJ2-4; 15 nucleotides line up with TRBD2. J lost 3 bases, V lost 4 bases, and 4 bases had no gene match. CDR3 length equals 17 residues. As DNA, the CDR3 is TGTGCCAGCAGTTCCGGACTAGCGGGGGGGAGCAAAAACATTCAGTACTTC. Translated, it gives CASSSGLAGGSKNIQYF.